The rows below give T cell receptor beta chains drawn from one sample of a study of CD8 T cells in ankylosing spondylitis. TCRdb reprocessed the 5' RACE reads via MiXCR and lists one record per CDR3 protein. The table shows 200,000 or so distinct CDR3 sequences, with about 20% occurring only once. The sample comprised blood, either unsorted or a sorted T cell fraction (not recorded which). All receptors derive from a male donor aged 10-30 years with ankylosing spondylitis or in good health (not recorded which). Both conserved end residues are part of each CDR3. Fields, in order: CDR3 protein, J gene, CDR3 length, V gene.

cdr3_aa: CASSLDTARATQYF; j_call: TRBJ2-5; cdr3_length: 14; v_call: TRBV7-2
cdr3_aa: CAWSPTPGLAGREQFF; j_call: TRBJ2-1; cdr3_length: 16; v_call: TRBV30
cdr3_aa: CASSLPGYEQYF; j_call: TRBJ2-7; cdr3_length: 12; v_call: TRBV12-3/TRBV12-4
cdr3_aa: CASRGQGISTDTQYF; j_call: TRBJ2-3; cdr3_length: 15; v_call: TRBV2
cdr3_aa: CASSLGAPEQFF; j_call: TRBJ2-1; cdr3_length: 12; v_call: TRBV6-6
cdr3_aa: CSARLGPGSHGDTQYF; j_call: TRBJ2-3; cdr3_length: 16; v_call: TRBV20-1
cdr3_aa: CASSPSPGEQETQYF; j_call: TRBJ2-5; cdr3_length: 15; v_call: TRBV7-9
cdr3_aa: CASSLRTNTDTQYF; j_call: TRBJ2-3; cdr3_length: 14; v_call: TRBV11-3
cdr3_aa: CATSDPGETYNEQFF; j_call: TRBJ2-1; cdr3_length: 15; v_call: TRBV24-1
cdr3_aa: CASGQGEILNTEAFF; j_call: TRBJ1-1; cdr3_length: 15; v_call: TRBV19
cdr3_aa: CASSFQLLSANEQFF; j_call: TRBJ2-1; cdr3_length: 15; v_call: TRBV27
cdr3_aa: CSAKRTDNEQFF; j_call: TRBJ2-1; cdr3_length: 12; v_call: TRBV20-1
cdr3_aa: CASSYMEGLSGANVLTF; j_call: TRBJ2-6; cdr3_length: 17; v_call: TRBV6-5
cdr3_aa: CASSSGTRAYEQYF; j_call: TRBJ2-7; cdr3_length: 14; v_call: TRBV7-2
cdr3_aa: CASSQDSRLGTEAFF; j_call: TRBJ1-1; cdr3_length: 15; v_call: TRBV14
cdr3_aa: CAINRGGGNTEAFF; j_call: TRBJ1-1; cdr3_length: 14; v_call: TRBV10-3
cdr3_aa: CATSRAGGTQYF; j_call: TRBJ2-3; cdr3_length: 12; v_call: TRBV15
cdr3_aa: CSAPADLALQETQYF; j_call: TRBJ2-5; cdr3_length: 15; v_call: TRBV20-1
cdr3_aa: CASSSHLAGANEQYF; j_call: TRBJ2-7; cdr3_length: 15; v_call: TRBV7-2
cdr3_aa: CSVDVGTGELFF; j_call: TRBJ2-2; cdr3_length: 12; v_call: TRBV29-1
cdr3_aa: CASSSSPRSQETQYF; j_call: TRBJ2-5; cdr3_length: 15; v_call: TRBV5-1
cdr3_aa: CASSLVQGNQPQHF; j_call: TRBJ1-5; cdr3_length: 14; v_call: TRBV7-2
cdr3_aa: CASRADRSTDTQYF; j_call: TRBJ2-3; cdr3_length: 14; v_call: TRBV6-5
cdr3_aa: CASSFTGRSYEQYF; j_call: TRBJ2-7; cdr3_length: 14; v_call: TRBV6-5